This T cell receptor beta chain was profiled in a study of OX40 agonist ivuxolimab in advanced cancers. Study in general: Three dose-escalation patients had partial responses: one with hepatocellular carcinoma and two with cutaneous melanoma.

Produced via immunoSEQ multiplex PCR; TCRdb's table is partial and in-frame only. The data show more than 60,000 clones, approximately 83% seen once. Details on this clone: Its antigen is currently unknown.

This CDR3 has 14 amino acids. CDR1 and CDR2 from the germline V gene are ENHRY and SYGVKD. V was pared by 6 bases and J by 6 bases, with 10 bases of the junction left unmatched. The study's findings and limits: The CD4+ and CD8+ T cells in the blood had expanded clonally by week 6 at 0.1 to 3.0 mg/kg. Certain nonresponders likewise exhibited a low normalized T-cell clonal expansion. Fewer expanded clones were found on average in CD4+ than in CD8+ T cells.

J is TRBJ1-1 and V is TRBV10-3, with 7 bases fitting TRBD1. The sequence derives from an adult with an advanced solid tumor such as melanoma, head and neck, liver or kidney cancer. The sequencing here drew on CD4+ or CD8+ T cells sorted from blood, taken in a trial of the OX40 agonist ivuxolimab. DNA for the CDR3: TGTGCCATCAGAGACAGGGTAGAGAGGGCTGAAGCTTTCTTT. Translation: CAIRDRVERAEAFF.